The 32 T cell receptor beta chains reported below all come from one sample, sequenced in a study of T cell responses to AZD1222 COVID-19 vaccine (dated by TCRdb to the early 2020s). The time point label corresponds to: baseline before first vaccination. The library was made by the immunoSEQ multiplex PCR assay. TCRdb mirrors the immuneACCESS table, restricted to in-frame sequences. Some clones are absent from its copies; in checked studies, under half trace to an unresolved V gene, and the reason for the others is unknown. This sample holds 100,000 or so clones; approximately 88% were observed only once. Roughly 4% of the sample comes from the top ten. The sequencing here drew on peripheral blood, taken on day 0 of AZD1222 vaccination. These receptors were taken from an adult in good health.

The chain combines TRBV9 with TRBJ2-3, with a weak D call TRBD1 (5 bases). Trimming pared 5 bases from V and 6 bases from J, leaving 13 bases between. Per germline, CDR1 SGDLS and CDR2 YYNGEE. The CDR3 totals 13 residues. The CDR3 DNA reads as TGTGCCAGCAGTGTGACAGCGCCCGATACGCAGTATTTT. Its protein is CASSVTAPDTQYF.

CDR3 in DNA: TGTGCCAGCAGCGAAAGTTCACTTAGGAGTAGGAGAGAGACCCAGTACTTC. Translated, it gives CASSESSLRSRRETQYF. This chain connects TRBV2 to TRBJ2-5; the D is unclear. V was trimmed by 6 bases and J by 4 bases, leaving 24 bases between them. This CDR3 has 17 amino acids. Germline lookup yields CDR1 SNHLY and CDR2 FYNNEI.

The chain uses TRBV12-3 or TRBV12-4 and TRBJ2-3; 7 positions match TRBD2. This CDR3 contains 13 residues. J gave up 8 bases and V 6 bases, and 8 bases lay outside the gene matches. The CDR3 is CASRPGGGGTQYF. The CDR3 DNA reads as TGTGCCAGCAGGCCCGGTGGCGGGGGTACGCAGTATTTT.

V is TRBV3-1 (or the pseudogene TRBV3-2) and J is TRBJ1-2; D possibly corresponds to TRBD1 (5 bases). CDR3 length: 14 residues. The V gene's germline CDR1 is LGHDT and CDR2 YNNKEL (reference sequence). V was pared by 4 bases and J by 0 bases, with 9 bases between. CDR3 loop: CASSPGTANYGYTF. The CDR3 bases are TGTGCCAGCAGCCCGGGGACGGCTAACTATGGCTACACCTTC.

This chain connects TRBV19 to TRBJ1-2; D ambiguous. Germline V gives CDR1 LNHDA, CDR2 SQIVND (reference sequence). This CDR3 is built from 13 residues. V was trimmed by 0 bases and J by 2 bases, leaving 4 bases between them. CDR3 sequence: CASSIERNYGYTF. CDR3 DNA: TGTGCCAGTAGTATAGAGAGAAACTATGGCTACACCTTC.

This clone came up once. V is TRBV30 and J is TRBJ1-6; D call uncertain. CDR3 size: 14 residues. Per the germline V gene, CDR1 is GTSNPN and CDR2 is SVGIG (reference sequence). Trimming took 8 bases from V and 0 from J, leaving 11 bases between them. The CDR3 loop reads CAASPSSYNSPLHF. In nucleotides, the CDR3 is TGTGCCGCCTCGCCGAGCTCCTATAATTCACCCCTCCACTTT.

The chain uses TRBV2 and TRBJ1-1; D call uncertain. The CDR3 covers 13 residues. The germline V gene has CDR1 SNHLY and CDR2 FYNNEI. V lost 4 bases, J lost 4 bases, and 10 bases lay in between. The CDR3 here is CASSGVGSTEAFF. CDR3 nucleotides: TGTGCCAGCAGTGGGGTGGGATCCACTGAAGCTTTCTTT.

V is TRBV9 and J is TRBJ2-1, with 10 bases lining up with TRBD2. CDR3 length: 15 amino acids. Germline CDR1 SGDLS, CDR2 YYNGEE. Losses at the gene ends were 4 bases for V and 2 bases for J; bases not matched to a gene: 3. CDR3 region: CASSPGTSAYNEQFF. CDR3 nucleotides: TGTGCCAGCAGCCCAGGGACTAGCGCCTACAATGAGCAGTTCTTC.

The chain recombines TRBV7-3 with TRBJ2-5; D might be TRBD1 (7 bases). CDR3 size: 15 residues. Per germline, CDR1 SGHTA and CDR2 FQGTGA. Trimming stripped 3 bases from V and 5 bases from J, with 16 bases between. The CDR3 spells CASSFQGGQGETQYF. The CDR3 bases are TGTGCCAGCAGCTTTCAGGGGGGCCAAGGGGAGACCCAGTACTTC. The full variable domain, rest sourced from reference TRBV7-3 and TRBJ2-5, is GAGVSQTPSNKVTEKGKYVELRCDPISGHTALYWYRQSLGQGPEFLIYFQGTGAADDSGLPNDRFFAVRPEGSVSTLKIQRTERGDSAVYLCASSFQGGQGETQYFGPGTRLLVL.

The V and J genes are TRBV27 and TRBJ1-2, with D unresolved. This CDR3 is built from 13 residues. Trimming removed 6 bases at V and 0 bases at J, with 8 bases between. Germline loops: CDR1 MNHEY, CDR2 SMNVEV (reference sequence). CDR3 coding DNA: TGTGCCAGCAGAAGGACGGCTAACTATGGCTACACCTTC. Its protein is CASRRTANYGYTF.

The V gene is TRBV28, the J gene TRBJ1-5, with D possibly matching TRBD1 (6 bases). CDR3 length equals 15 residues. Germline V lookup: CDR1 MDHEN, CDR2 SYDVKM. V lost 5 bases to trimming and J lost 4 bases, with 15 bases between them. CDR3 residues: CASSHRRGGNQPQHF. Here the CDR3 DNA reads TGTGCCAGCAGTCACCGAAGGGGGGGAAATCAGCCCCAGCATTTT.

This clone was seen only a few times. This chain joins TRBV5-5 and TRBJ2-3; TRBD1 matches 8 bases. CDR1 SGHKS and CDR2 YYEKEE come from the germline V gene (reference sequence). V shed 2 bases, J shed 5 bases, and the junction held 10 bases outside the gene matches. This CDR3 contains 16 residues. CDR3 protein: CASSFPQTGDVDTQYF. CDR3 coding DNA: TGTGCCAGCAGCTTTCCTCAGACAGGGGACGTAGATACGCAGTATTTT.

The V and J genes are TRBV18 and TRBJ1-5; TRBD1 aligns across 12 bases. The CDR3 loop spans 15 amino acids. CDR1 and CDR2 from the germline V gene are KGHSH and LQKENI. V was pared by 3 bases and J by 5 bases, with 2 bases of the junction left unmatched. CDR3 nucleotides: TGTGCCAGCTCACCGGGGACAGGGGGCTATCAGCCCCAGCATTTT. It encodes CASSPGTGGYQPQHF. The variable domain in full, completed from reference TRBV18 and TRBJ1-5, reads NAGVMQNPRHLVRRRGQEARLRCSPMKGHSHVYWYRQLPEEGLKFMVYLQKENIIDESGMPKERFSAEFPKEGPSILRIQQVVRGDSAAYFCASSPGTGGYQPQHFGDGTRLSIL.

This clone was seen a few times. This chain uses TRBV6-5 with TRBJ1-4; the D gene is possibly TRBD1 (5 bases). Germline CDR1 reads MNHEY; CDR2 reads SVGAGI. This CDR3 is 13 amino acids long. V was shortened by 0 bases and J by 11 bases, with 10 bases between the two germline ends. As DNA, the CDR3 is TGTGCCAGCAGTTACTCGAGTGGGGGTAAACTGTTTTTT. It codes for CASSYSSGGKLFF.

The chain recombines TRBV7-3 with TRBJ2-1, with D possibly matching TRBD2 (6 bases). V gave up 5 bases and J gave up 8 bases, with 10 bases separating them. The CDR3 consists of 12 residues. Germline CDR1 is SGHTA and CDR2 is FQGTGA. The CDR3 loop is CASSVSGDEQFF. CDR3 in DNA: TGTGCCAGCAGCGTTAGCGGCGATGAGCAGTTCTTC.

The J gene is TRBJ1-2, the V gene TRBV9, with 9 bases that match TRBD1. The CDR3 runs 15 residues. J lost 8 bases, V lost 3 bases, and 11 bases had no gene match. Germline assignment: CDR1 SGDLS and CDR2 YYNGEE. The CDR3 DNA reads as TGTGCCAGCAGCGAGACCCCGGGACAGGGCGGCGGCTACACCTTC. It is translated as CASSETPGQGGGYTF.

The CDR3 DNA is TGTGCCAGCAGCAAATCTCTCCAGGGGGCAAGGCACACTGAAGCTTTCTTT. Translated, it gives CASSKSLQGARHTEAFF. J is TRBJ1-1 and V is TRBV21-1; TRBD1 is taken as the D call from the table, unchecked against the DNA. TRBV21-1 is a documented pseudogene. This CDR3 is built from 17 residues.

The genes are TRBV12-3 or TRBV12-4 and TRBJ1-1; the D is unclear. V lost 3 bases to trimming and J lost 8 bases, with 7 bases between them. The CDR3 loop spans 11 amino acids. The CDR3 DNA reads as TGTGCCAGCAGTTTTCTGCAGGAAGCTTTCTTT. Protein product: CASSFLQEAFF.

The chain joins TRBV5-4 to TRBJ1-1; D uncertain. This CDR3 is built from 15 residues. Per the germline V gene, CDR1 is SGHNT and CDR2 is YYREEE (reference sequence). V was cut by 0 bases and J by 3 bases, with 12 bases left in between. The CDR3 DNA reads TGTGCCAGCAGCTTGGACGACTTTTCTCACACTGAAGCTTTCTTT. This translates into CASSLDDFSHTEAFF.

The genes are TRBV4-3 and TRBJ1-1; no firm D call. Trimming removed 4 bases at V and 2 bases at J, with 11 bases between. Germline V CDR1 and CDR2: LGHNA, YSLEER. This CDR3 region has 14 residues. CDR3 coding DNA: TGCGCCAGCAGCCTCATATACCAAAACACTGAAGCTTTCTTT. Protein product: CASSLIYQNTEAFF.

The chain has TRBV19 and TRBJ1-6, with no clear D. The CDR3 loop spans 13 amino acids. CDR1 is LNHDA and CDR2 is SQIVND in the germline V gene (reference sequence). V was trimmed by 5 bases and J by 0 bases, leaving 2 bases between them. CDR3 loop: CASSSSYNSPLHF. CDR3 coding DNA: TGTGCCAGTAGTTCCTCCTATAATTCACCCCTCCACTTT.

The chain recombines TRBV13 with TRBJ1-5; 7 nucleotides match TRBD1. Losses at the gene ends were 4 bases for V and 3 bases for J; bases not matched to a gene: 3. The germline V gene encodes CDR1 PRHDT and CDR2 FYEKMQ (reference sequence). CDR3 size: 14 residues. The CDR3 protein is CASSSRGANQPQHF. DNA for the CDR3: TGTGCCAGCAGCTCCAGGGGGGCCAATCAGCCCCAGCATTTT.

The V gene is TRBV15, the J gene TRBJ1-4; TRBD1 might be the D (6 bases). From germline, CDR1 is LNHNV and CDR2 YYDKDF (reference sequence). V lost 1 base and J lost 4, with 10 bases in between. CDR3 length equals 15 residues. CDR3 bases: TGTGCCACCAGCAGAGGGACAGTAAATAATGAAAAACTGTTTTTT. It is translated as CATSRGTVNNEKLFF.

For this clone: Sequence at one end of the junction differs from germline and may be a read error. The chain combines TRBV3-1 (or the pseudogene TRBV3-2) with TRBJ1-2; D ambiguous. This CDR3 has 13 amino acids. Looked up from germline, CDR1 is LGHDT and CDR2 is YNNKEL (reference sequence). The CDR3 DNA reads TGTGCCAGCGGCCAAGCCACGCGTTCGGGCTACACCTTC. It translates to CASGQATRSGYTF.

V and J are TRBV6-5 and TRBJ1-6, with D tentatively TRBD1 (5 bases). V was trimmed by 6 bases and J by 7 bases, leaving 16 bases between them. CDR3 size: 15 residues. CDR1 is MNHEY and CDR2 is SVGAGI in the germline V gene. The CDR3 here is CASSPQGPLNSPLHF. In DNA, the CDR3 is TGTGCCAGCAGCCCCCAGGGTCCACTAAATTCACCCCTCCACTTT.

The V gene is TRBV24-1, the J gene TRBJ1-3; 7 bases match TRBD1. Germline values: CDR1 KGHDR, CDR2 SFDVKD. Trimming took 5 bases from V and 6 from J; bases not matched to a gene: 18. The length of the CDR3 is 18 residues. The CDR3 spells CATSGGINRGHPINTIYF. In nucleotides, the CDR3 is TGTGCCACCAGTGGGGGGATCAACAGGGGCCACCCCATAAACACCATATATTTT.

This chain connects TRBV19 to TRBJ1-1, with D uncertain. Looked up from germline, CDR1 is LNHDA and CDR2 is SQIVND (reference sequence). This CDR3 has 12 residues. V lost 4 bases to trimming and J lost 11 bases, with 14 bases between them. CDR3 DNA: TGTGCCAGTAGTAACTATCAATGGCAGGCTTTCTTT. This codes for CASSNYQWQAFF.

V and J are TRBV2 and TRBJ2-5; 10 positions agree with TRBD2. Germline V gene sequence: CDR1 SNHLY, CDR2 FYNNEI. The CDR3 spans 16 residues. The junction had 9 bases not matched to a gene; V was cut back by 3 bases and J by 5 bases. The chain's CDR3 is CASSEGSGGRWETQYF. In DNA form, the CDR3 reads TGTGCCAGCAGTGAGGGTAGCGGGGGGCGCTGGGAGACCCAGTACTTC.

The rearrangement links TRBV12-3 or TRBV12-4 to TRBJ1-2, with no clear D. The CDR3 is 13 amino acids. V lost 6 bases, J lost 4 bases, and 12 bases lay in between. CDR3 nucleotides: TGTGCCAGCAGCTTAAGGGAGGGCTATGGCTACACCTTC. Its protein product is CASSLREGYGYTF.

The chain uses TRBV9 and TRBJ2-2; TRBD2 agrees at 9 bases. CDR1 is SGDLS, CDR2 YYNGEE, per germline. This CDR3 is 16 amino acids long. V shed 5 bases, J shed 2 bases, and the junction held 7 bases outside the gene matches. The CDR3 nucleotides read TGTGCCAGCAGTTTTAAGCGGGGGGATAACACCGGGGAGCTGTTTTTT. Its translation: CASSFKRGDNTGELFF.

About this clone: One end of the junction is discordant with germline, which a read error may explain. This chain connects TRBV6-5 to TRBJ1-6; perhaps TRBD1 as D (6 bases). CDR1 is MNHEY and CDR2 is SVGAGI in the germline V gene. This CDR3 is 10 amino acids long. In DNA form, the CDR3 reads TGTGCCAGTGGGGGGCAGGGGCCCAACTTT. Translating it yields CASGGQGPNF.

The rearrangement joins TRBV5-8 to TRBJ1-1; 10 nucleotides match TRBD1. This CDR3 is built from 16 residues. CDR1 and CDR2 (germline): SGHTS, YDEGEE. V lost 4 bases and J lost 0; bases outside the gene matches: 6. In nucleotides, the CDR3 is TGTGCCAGCAGCAAGGGACAGGGGAGAATGAACACTGAAGCTTTCTTT. It yields the protein CASSKGQGRMNTEAFF.